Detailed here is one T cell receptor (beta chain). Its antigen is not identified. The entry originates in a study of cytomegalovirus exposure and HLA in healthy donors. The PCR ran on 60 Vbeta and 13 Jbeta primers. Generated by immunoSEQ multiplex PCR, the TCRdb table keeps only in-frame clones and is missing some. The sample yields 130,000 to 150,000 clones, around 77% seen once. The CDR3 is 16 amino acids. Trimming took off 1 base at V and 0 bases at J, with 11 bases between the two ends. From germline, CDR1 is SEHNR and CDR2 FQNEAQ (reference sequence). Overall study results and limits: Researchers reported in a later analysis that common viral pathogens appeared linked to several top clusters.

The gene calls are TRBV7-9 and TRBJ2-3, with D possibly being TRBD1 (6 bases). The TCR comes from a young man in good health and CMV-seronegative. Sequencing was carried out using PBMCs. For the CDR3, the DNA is TGTGCCAGCAGCTTAGGGACAGATCCTAGCACAGATACGCAGTATTTT. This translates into CASSLGTDPSTDTQYF.